This T cell receptor (beta chain) was captured in a study of T cell repertoires in cytomegalovirus infection. The overall study: Both a matching HLA type and CMV infection were indicated by public TCR beta signatures.

CDR1 and CDR2 from the germline V gene are LNHNV and YYDKDF (reference sequence). V was pared by 1 base and J by 1 base, with 12 bases between. The CDR3 runs to 16 residues. TCRdb processed the reads anew with MiXCR; each CDR3 protein has one entry. The top ten clones hold approximately 19% of a sample with a few hundred thousand distinct CDR3 sequences, less than 25% of them seen once. There are many counts of this clonotype. Its antigen is as yet unknown. This clonotype originated in a human donor in good health (CMV status not recorded). Some clones in this sample may be carry-over from other donors' samples. V usage is TRBV15 and J usage is TRBJ2-3; D may be TRBD2 (6 bases). This sample comprised cultured PBMCs, obtained from culture after CMV antigen stimulation. This CDR3 reads CATSRAQGGGTDTQYF. DNA for the CDR3: TGTGCCACCAGCAGAGCGCAGGGAGGCGGCACAGATACGCAGTATTTT. The full variable domain, with the rest looked up from reference TRBV15 and TRBJ2-3, is DAMVIQNPRYQVTQFGKPVTLSCSQTLNHNVMYWYQQKSSQAPKLLFHYYDKDFNNEADTPDNFQSRRPNTSFCFLDIRSPGLGDTAMYLCATSRAQGGGTDTQYFGPGTRLTVL.